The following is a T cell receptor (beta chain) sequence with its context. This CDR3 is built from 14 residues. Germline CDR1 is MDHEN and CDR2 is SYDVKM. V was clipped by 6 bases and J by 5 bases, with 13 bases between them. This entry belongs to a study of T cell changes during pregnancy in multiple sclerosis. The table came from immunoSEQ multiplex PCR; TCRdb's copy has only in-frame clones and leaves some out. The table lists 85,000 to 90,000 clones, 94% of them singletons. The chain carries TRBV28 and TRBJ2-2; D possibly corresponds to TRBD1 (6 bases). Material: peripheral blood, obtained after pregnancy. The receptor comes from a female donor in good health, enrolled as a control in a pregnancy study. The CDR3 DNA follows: TGTGCCAGCAGACTCGTTCAGGGGACCGGGGAGCTGTTTTTT. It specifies CASRLVQGTGELFF.